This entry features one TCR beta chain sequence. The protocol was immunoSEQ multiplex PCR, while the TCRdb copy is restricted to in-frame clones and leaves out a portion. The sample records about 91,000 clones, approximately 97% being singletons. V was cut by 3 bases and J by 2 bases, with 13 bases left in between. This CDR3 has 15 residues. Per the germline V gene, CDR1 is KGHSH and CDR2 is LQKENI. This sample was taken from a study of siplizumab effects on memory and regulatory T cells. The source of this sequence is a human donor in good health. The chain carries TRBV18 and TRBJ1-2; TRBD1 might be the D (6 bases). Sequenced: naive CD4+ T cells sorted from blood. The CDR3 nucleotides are TGTGCCAGCTCACCCTCACAGGGTGGCAACTATGGCTACACCTTC. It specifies CASSPSQGGNYGYTF.